Sequencing of this T cell receptor (beta chain) was carried out in a study of OX40 agonist ivuxolimab in advanced cancers. Whole-study context: Patients were treated with ivuxolimab, an agonistic anti-OX40 (CD134) antibody. Partial responses were seen in three patients, one with hepatocellular carcinoma and two with cutaneous melanoma.

Regarding the study as a whole: Expanded peripheral T cells had an undetermined antigen specificity. Averaged across samples, CD8+ T cells carried more expanded clones than CD4+ did.

TCRdb keeps only in-frame clones here, not all; method: immunoSEQ multiplex PCR. The repertoire includes about 83,000 clones, about 88% of them detected once, and under 7.5% sits in the top ten. Losses at the gene ends were 2 bases for V and 6 bases for J; bases not matched to a gene: 6. The CDR3 contains 15 residues. The germline CDR1 and CDR2 sequences are KGHSH and LQKENI. Worth noting for this clone: What it binds is unknown.

The V and J genes are TRBV18 and TRBJ1-5; 8 nucleotides line up with TRBD1. The sample was CD4+ or CD8+ T cells sorted from blood, taken in a trial of the OX40 agonist ivuxolimab. This sequence was found in an adult with an advanced solid tumor such as melanoma, head and neck, liver or kidney cancer. CDR3 loop: CASSPTEGQGQPQHF. CDR3 nucleotide sequence: TGTGCCAGCTCACCAACGGAAGGACAGGGTCAGCCCCAGCATTTT.